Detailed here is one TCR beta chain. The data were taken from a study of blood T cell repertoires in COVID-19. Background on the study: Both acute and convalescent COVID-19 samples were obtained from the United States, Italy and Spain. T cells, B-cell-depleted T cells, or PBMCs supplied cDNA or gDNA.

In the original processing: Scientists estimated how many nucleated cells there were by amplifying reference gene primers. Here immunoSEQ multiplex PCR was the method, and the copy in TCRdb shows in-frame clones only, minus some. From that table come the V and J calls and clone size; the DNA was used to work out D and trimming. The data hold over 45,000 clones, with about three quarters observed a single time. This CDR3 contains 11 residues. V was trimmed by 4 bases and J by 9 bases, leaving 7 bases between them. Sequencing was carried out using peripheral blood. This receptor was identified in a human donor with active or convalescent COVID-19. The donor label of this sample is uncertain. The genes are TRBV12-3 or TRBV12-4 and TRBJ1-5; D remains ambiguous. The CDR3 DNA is TGTGCCAGCAGTTCCGGTGCGCCCCAGCATTTT. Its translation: CASSSGAPQHF.